This T cell receptor (beta chain) comes out of a study of blood T cell repertoires in COVID-19. About the study: Acute-phase and convalescent COVID-19 samples originated in the United States, Italy and Spain.

Per germline, CDR1 KGHDR and CDR2 SFDVKD. Trimming left V 2 bases short and J 8 bases short, with 11 bases between. The CDR3 runs 13 residues. As originally analysed: Cell counts per sample came from amplifying reference gene primers. The table came from immunoSEQ multiplex PCR; TCRdb's copy has only in-frame clones and leaves some out. The V and J calls and clone size are taken from that table; D and trimming were inferred from the DNA. The table includes over 200,000 clones, roughly 85% detected once. This receptor was identified in a woman aged 18-29 years who had recovered from COVID-19. Sequenced: peripheral blood. The rearrangement links TRBV24-1 to TRBJ1-2; D call uncertain. The CDR3 coding sequence is TGTGCCACCAGTGATTACTGGGCGGGGGGCTACACCTTC. Translating it yields CATSDYWAGGYTF.